Listed here is a single T cell receptor beta chain. This may be a read error, as it is one base from a much larger clone. TCRdb used MiXCR to reprocess the 5' RACE reads, holding one entry per CDR3 protein. The profile covers tens of thousands of distinct CDR3 sequences, with roughly 7.4% appearing a single time and 30% to 45% taken by the ten largest. This entry is derived from a study of T cells after yellow fever vaccination. Germline assignment: CDR1 WNHNN and CDR2 SYGVQD (reference sequence). The CDR3 runs to 11 residues. V was pared by 10 bases and J by 9 bases, with 6 bases of the junction left unmatched.

The sample was CD8+ T cells sorted from PBMCs, taken 15 days after the yellow fever booster vaccination. The genes are TRBV10-1 and TRBJ2-1; 7 bases are a match to TRBD1. The TCR comes from a man in his thirties or forties who received the YFV17D yellow fever vaccine. The CDR3 here is CATSYRGEQFF. The CDR3 bases are TGCGCCACCTCCTACAGGGGTGAGCAGTTCTTC.